This T cell receptor (beta chain) was documented in a study of monozygotic twins with inflammatory bowel disease. Germline V gene data show CDR1 as SGHRS and CDR2 as YFSETQ. CDR3 length: 14 amino acids. For each CDR3 protein, TCRdb gives one entry from its re-call of the 5' RACE reads, without DNA. This table lists 350,000 to 500,000 distinct CDR3 sequences. The sequenced material came from blood. The rearrangement joins TRBV5-1 to TRBJ1-1. This receptor was identified in a human donor with ulcerative colitis or Crohn's disease, or a healthy co-twin of an affected twin (not recorded which). The CDR3 sequence: CASSSGRMNTEAFF. The entire variable domain, with the rest obtained from reference TRBV5-1 and TRBJ1-1, is as follows: KAGVTQTPRYLIKTRGQQVTLSCSPISGHRSVSWYQQTPGQGLQFLFEYFSETQRNKGNFPGRFSGRQFSNSRSEMNVSTLELGDSALYLCASSSGRMNTEAFFGQGTRLTVV.